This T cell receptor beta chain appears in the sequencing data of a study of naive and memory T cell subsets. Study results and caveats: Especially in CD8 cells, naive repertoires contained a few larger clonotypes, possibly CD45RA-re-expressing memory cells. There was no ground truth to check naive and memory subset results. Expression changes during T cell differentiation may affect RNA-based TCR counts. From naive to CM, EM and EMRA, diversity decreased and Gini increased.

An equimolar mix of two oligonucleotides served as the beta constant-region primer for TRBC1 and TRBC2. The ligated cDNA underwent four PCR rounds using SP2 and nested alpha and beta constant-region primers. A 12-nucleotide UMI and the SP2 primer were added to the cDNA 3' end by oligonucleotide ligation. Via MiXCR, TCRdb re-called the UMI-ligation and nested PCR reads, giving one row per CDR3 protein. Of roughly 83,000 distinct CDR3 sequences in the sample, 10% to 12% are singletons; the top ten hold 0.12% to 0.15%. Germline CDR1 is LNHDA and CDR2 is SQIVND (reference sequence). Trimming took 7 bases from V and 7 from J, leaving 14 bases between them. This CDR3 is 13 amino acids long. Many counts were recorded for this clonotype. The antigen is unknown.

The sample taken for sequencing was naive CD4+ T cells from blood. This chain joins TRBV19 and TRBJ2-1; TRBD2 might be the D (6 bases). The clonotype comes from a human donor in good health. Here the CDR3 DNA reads TGTGCCAGTAAGATCGCGGCGGGGAATGAGCAGTTCTTC. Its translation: CASKIAAGNEQFF.